Sequencing of this T cell receptor (beta chain) was carried out in a study of T cell responses to AZD1222 COVID-19 vaccine. Clones were read by immunoSEQ multiplex PCR, and TCRdb kept only the in-frame ones, dropping some. Altogether 150,000 to 200,000 clones are present, 90% to 95% being singletons, with the ten largest covering about 1%. Germline-derived CDR1 and CDR2 are LGHDT and YNNKEL (reference sequence). The length of the CDR3 is 14 residues. V gave up 1 base and J gave up 6 bases, with 12 bases separating them. This sequence originates from an adult in good health. The chain has TRBV3-1 (or the pseudogene TRBV3-2) and TRBJ1-2, with D possibly matching TRBD1 (6 bases). This sample comprised peripheral blood, obtained on day 0 of AZD1222 vaccination. The CDR3: CASSQGHRDDGYTF. Written as DNA, the CDR3 is TGTGCCAGCAGCCAAGGGCACAGGGACGATGGCTACACCTTC.